The TCR beta chain described here comes from a study of blood T cell repertoires in COVID-19. After removal of 0 bases from V and 2 bases from J, the junction contained 4 bases not matched to a gene. CDR3 length: 15 residues. Germline V lookup: CDR1 SGHDT, CDR2 YYEEEE. Authors' analysis steps: From reference gene primer amplification, estimates of nucleated cell counts were derived. Only in-frame clones appear in the TCRdb table, and some are missing; sequencing was by immunoSEQ multiplex PCR. V, J and clone size derive from that table, while D and trimming were established from the DNA sequence. This sample has around 230,000 clones, with about 85% found just once.

The receptor comes from a man aged 40-50 years with acute or convalescent COVID-19. What was sequenced was peripheral blood. V and J are TRBV5-6 and TRBJ1-1; TRBD1 aligns across 7 bases. CDR3 region: CASSLGQGVNTEAFF. CDR3 in DNA: TGTGCCAGCAGCTTGGGACAGGGAGTCAACACTGAAGCTTTCTTT.